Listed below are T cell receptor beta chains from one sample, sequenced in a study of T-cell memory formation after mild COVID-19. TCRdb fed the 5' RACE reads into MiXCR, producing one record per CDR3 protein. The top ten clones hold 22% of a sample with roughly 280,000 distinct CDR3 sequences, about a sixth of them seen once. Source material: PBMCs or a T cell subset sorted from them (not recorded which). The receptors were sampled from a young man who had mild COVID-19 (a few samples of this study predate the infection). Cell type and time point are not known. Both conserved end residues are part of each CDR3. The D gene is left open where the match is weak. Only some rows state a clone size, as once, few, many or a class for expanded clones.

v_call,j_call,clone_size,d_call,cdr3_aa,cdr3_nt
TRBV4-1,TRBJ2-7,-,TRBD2,CASSHVGLAGKYEQYF,TGCGCCAGCAGCCACGTGGGACTAGCGGGGAAGTACGAGCAGTACTTC
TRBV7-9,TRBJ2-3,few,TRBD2,CASSLVPTSGATDTQYF,TGTGCCAGCAGCTTAGTCCCGACTAGCGGGGCCACAGATACGCAGTATTTT
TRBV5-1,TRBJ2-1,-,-,CASSAGGDGYNEQFF,TGCGCCAGCAGCGCAGGAGGGGACGGATACAATGAGCAGTTCTTC
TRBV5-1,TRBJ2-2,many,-,CASKENGGNTGELFF,TGCGCCAGCAAGGAGAACGGGGGAAACACCGGGGAGCTGTTTTTT
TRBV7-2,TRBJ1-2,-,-,CASSPGGAYGYTF,TGTGCCAGCAGCCCTGGGGGGGCCTATGGCTACACCTTC
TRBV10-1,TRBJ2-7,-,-,CASSETDSLPLGEQYF,TGCGCCAGCAGTGAGACTGACAGCCTCCCCCTTGGCGAGCAGTACTTC
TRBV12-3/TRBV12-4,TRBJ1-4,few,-,CASTITGGKLFF,TGTGCCAGCACTATAACGGGAGGGAAACTGTTTTTT
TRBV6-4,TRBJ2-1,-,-,CASSEEGGPYNEQFF,TGTGCCAGCAGTGAAGAGGGGGGCCCCTACAATGAGCAGTTCTTC
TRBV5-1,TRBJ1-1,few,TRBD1,CASSLQGAGAEAFF,TGCGCCAGCAGCTTACAGGGGGCCGGGGCTGAAGCTTTCTTT
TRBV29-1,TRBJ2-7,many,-,CSVGQYEQYF,TGCAGCGTTGGACAATACGAGCAGTACTTC
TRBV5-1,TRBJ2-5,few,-,CASSLGAAPETQYF,TGCGCCAGCAGCTTAGGAGCGGCCCCGGAGACCCAGTACTTC
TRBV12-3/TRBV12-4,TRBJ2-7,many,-,CASSLVGGTYEQYF,TGTGCCAGCAGTTTAGTAGGGGGGACATACGAGCAGTACTTC
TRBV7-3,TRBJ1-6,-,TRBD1,CASSPMGQNSPLHF,TGTGCCAGCAGCCCCATGGGACAGAATTCACCCCTCCACTTT
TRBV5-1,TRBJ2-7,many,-,CASSLARATYEQYF,TGCGCCAGCAGCTTGGCCAGGGCCACCTACGAGCAGTACTTC
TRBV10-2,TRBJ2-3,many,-,CASSELEFTQYF,TGCGCCAGCAGTGAGTTGGAGTTTACGCAGTATTTT
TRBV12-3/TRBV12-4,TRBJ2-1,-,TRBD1,CASSFGTGYHNEQFF,TGTGCCAGCAGTTTCGGGACAGGGTACCACAATGAGCAGTTCTTC
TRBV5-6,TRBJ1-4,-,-,CASSQGQLSEKLFF,TGTGCCAGCAGCCAGGGCCAACTCAGTGAAAAACTGTTTTTT
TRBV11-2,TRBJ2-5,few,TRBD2,CASSLDLASGDTQETQYF,TGTGCCAGCAGCTTAGATCTGGCTAGCGGGGATACACAAGAGACCCAGTACTTC
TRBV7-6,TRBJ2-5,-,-,CASSENGANQETQYF,TGTGCCAGCAGCGAAAACGGGGCCAACCAAGAGACCCAGTACTTC
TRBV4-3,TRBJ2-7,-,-,CASSQDWGETSSYEQYF,TGCGCCAGCAGCCAAGATTGGGGCGAAACTAGCTCCTACGAGCAGTACTTC
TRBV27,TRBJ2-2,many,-,CASSLMGPGTGELFF,TGTGCCAGCAGTTTAATGGGTCCCGGCACCGGGGAGCTGTTTTTT
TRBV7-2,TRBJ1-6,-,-,CASSLGAINSPLHF,TGTGCCAGCAGCTTAGGAGCAATTAATTCACCCCTCCACTTT
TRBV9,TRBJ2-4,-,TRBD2,CASSGGLEGIQYF,TGTGCCAGCAGCGGGGGACTAGAAGGCATTCAGTACTTC
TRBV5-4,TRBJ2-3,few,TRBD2,CASSPRRGSTDTQYF,TGTGCCAGCAGCCCCCGGCGGGGGAGCACAGATACGCAGTATTTT
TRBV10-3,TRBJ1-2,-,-,CAISDVGRGYTF,TGTGCCATCAGTGACGTAGGGAGAGGCTACACCTTC
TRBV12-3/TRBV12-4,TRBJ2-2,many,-,CASQGPWTGELFF,TGTGCCAGTCAGGGTCCGTGGACCGGGGAGCTGTTTTTT
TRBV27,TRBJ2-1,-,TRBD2,CASSFHGTRYGEQFF,TGTGCCAGCAGTTTCCACGGGACTAGGTATGGTGAGCAGTTCTTC
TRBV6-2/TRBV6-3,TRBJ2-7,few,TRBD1,CASSLNRGLEQYF,TGTGCCAGCAGCCTGAACAGGGGGCTCGAGCAGTACTTC
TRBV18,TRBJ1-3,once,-,CASSPLGGRGASGNTIYF,TGTGCCAGCTCACCATTGGGGGGGCGCGGTGCCTCTGGAAACACCATATATTTT
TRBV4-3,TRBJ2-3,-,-,CASSRQGISDTQYF,TGCGCCAGCAGCCGTCAGGGGATCTCAGATACGCAGTATTTT
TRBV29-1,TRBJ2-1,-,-,CSVGREQFF,TGCAGCGTTGGGCGGGAGCAGTTCTTC
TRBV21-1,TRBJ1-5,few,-,CASSKEPTSPGTGIRYQPQHF,TGTGCCAGCAGCAAGGAGCCTACTTCCCCCGGGACAGGGATACGATATCAGCCCCAGCATTTT
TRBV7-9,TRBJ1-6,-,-,CASSLEYNSPLHF,TGTGCCAGCAGCTTGGAATATAATTCACCCCTCCACTTT
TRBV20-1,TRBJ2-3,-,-,CSARDDDDSHFTDTQYF,TGCAGTGCTAGAGACGACGATGACAGCCACTTCACAGATACGCAGTATTTT
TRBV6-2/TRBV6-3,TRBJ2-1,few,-,CASSLRDTFSYNEQFF,TGTGCCAGCAGTCTCCGGGACACCTTCTCCTACAATGAGCAGTTCTTC
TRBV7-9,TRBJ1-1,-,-,CASSPTVNTEAFF,TGTGCCAGCAGCCCCACAGTGAACACTGAAGCTTTCTTT
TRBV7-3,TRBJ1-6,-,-,CASSVRGYREGAPLHF,TGTGCCAGCAGTGTAAGGGGCTACAGGGAAGGAGCACCCCTCCACTTT
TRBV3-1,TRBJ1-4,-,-,CASSQYQDGEKLFF,TGTGCCAGCAGCCAATACCAGGATGGCGAAAAACTGTTTTTT
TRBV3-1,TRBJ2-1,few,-,CASSQEIFGLVGEQFF,TGTGCCAGCAGCCAAGAAATATTTGGACTTGTGGGTGAGCAGTTCTTC
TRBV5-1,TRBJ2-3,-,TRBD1,CASSPSPGQELHTQYF,TGCGCCAGCAGCCCCTCTCCGGGACAGGAACTCCATACGCAGTATTTT
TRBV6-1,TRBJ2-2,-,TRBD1,CASRTGNANTGELFF,TGTGCCAGCAGGACAGGGAACGCGAACACCGGGGAGCTGTTTTTT
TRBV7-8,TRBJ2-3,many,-,CASSLAGTERPQYF,TGTGCCAGCAGCTTAGCAGGGACGGAGAGGCCTCAGTATTTT
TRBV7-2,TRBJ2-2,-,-,CASSNRVWSGELFF,TGTGCCAGCAGCAACCGTGTCTGGTCCGGGGAGCTGTTTTTT
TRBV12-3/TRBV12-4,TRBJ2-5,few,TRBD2,CASSFAGGMMAQYF,TGTGCCAGCAGTTTTGCGGGGGGTATGATGGCCCAGTACTTC
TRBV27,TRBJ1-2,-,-,CASSLVAGYYGYTF,TGTGCCAGCAGTTTAGTGGCAGGGTACTATGGCTACACCTTC
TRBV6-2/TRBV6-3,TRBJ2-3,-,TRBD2,CASSRHGAGGGTDTQYF,TGTGCCAGCAGTCGTCATGGGGCGGGGGGAGGCACAGATACGCAGTATTTT
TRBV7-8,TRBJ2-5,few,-,CASSLGGDPYF,TGTGCCAGCAGCCTAGGGGGTGATCCTTACTTC
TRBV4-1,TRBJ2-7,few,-,CASSPRSSVEQYF,TGCGCCAGCAGCCCGAGGTCCTCTGTCGAGCAGTACTTC
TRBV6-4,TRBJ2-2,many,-,CASSDSGDTGELFF,TGTGCCAGCAGTGACTCGGGGGATACCGGGGAGCTGTTTTTT
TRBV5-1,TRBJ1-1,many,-,CASSLVAGEAFF,TGCGCCAGCAGCTTGGTAGCGGGTGAAGCTTTCTTT
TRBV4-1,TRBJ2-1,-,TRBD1,CASSRTGGTYNEQFF,TGCGCCAGCAGCCGAACAGGGGGCACCTACAATGAGCAGTTCTTC
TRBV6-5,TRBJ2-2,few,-,CASSYGVNTGELFF,TGTGCCAGCAGCTATGGGGTGAACACCGGGGAGCTGTTTTTT
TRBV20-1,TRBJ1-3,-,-,CSARRVPSGNTIYF,TGCAGTGCTAGGAGAGTGCCCTCTGGAAACACCATATATTTT